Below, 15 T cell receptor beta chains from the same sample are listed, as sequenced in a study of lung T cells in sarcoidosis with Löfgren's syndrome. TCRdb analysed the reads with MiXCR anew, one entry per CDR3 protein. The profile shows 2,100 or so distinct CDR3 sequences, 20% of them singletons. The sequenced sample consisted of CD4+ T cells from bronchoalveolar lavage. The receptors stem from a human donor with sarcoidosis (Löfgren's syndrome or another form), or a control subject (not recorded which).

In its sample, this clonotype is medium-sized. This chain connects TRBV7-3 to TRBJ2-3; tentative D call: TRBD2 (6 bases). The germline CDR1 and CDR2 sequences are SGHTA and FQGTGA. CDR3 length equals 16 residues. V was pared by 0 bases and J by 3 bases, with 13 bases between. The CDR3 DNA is TGTGCCAGCAGCTTAACAGGGAGGAGGCGGACAGATACGCAGTATTTT. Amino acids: CASSLTGRRRTDTQYF.

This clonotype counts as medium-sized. CDR3 region: CASSGTSGEQYF. CDR3 nucleotides: TGTGCCAGCAGTGGGACTAGCGGCGAGCAGTACTTC. This chain joins TRBV2 and TRBJ2-7, with 10 bases lining up with TRBD2. Unmatched junction bases numbered 0, after V lost 4 bases and J lost 6 bases. The length of the CDR3 is 12 residues. The germline CDR1 and CDR2 sequences are SNHLY and FYNNEI.

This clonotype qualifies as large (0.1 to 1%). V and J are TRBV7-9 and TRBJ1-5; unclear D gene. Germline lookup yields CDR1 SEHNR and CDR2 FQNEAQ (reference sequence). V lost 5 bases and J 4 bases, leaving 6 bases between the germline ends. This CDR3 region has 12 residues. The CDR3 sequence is CASSLDNQPQHF. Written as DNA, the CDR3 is TGTGCCAGCAGCCTTGATAATCAGCCCCAGCATTTT.

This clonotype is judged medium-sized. CDR3 DNA: TGTGCCAGCAGTTACAGCCAAGAGACCCAGTACTTC. This encodes CASSYSQETQYF. V usage is TRBV2 and J usage is TRBJ2-5; D is unclear. Trimming took off 5 bases at V and 1 base at J, with 5 bases between the two ends. Germline CDR1 and CDR2: SNHLY and FYNNEI. There are 12 residues in the CDR3.

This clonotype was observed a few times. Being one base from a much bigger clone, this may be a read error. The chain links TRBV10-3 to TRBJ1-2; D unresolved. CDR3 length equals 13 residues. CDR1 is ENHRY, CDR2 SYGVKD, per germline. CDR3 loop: CAIYETVFYGYAF. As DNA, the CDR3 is TGTGCCATCTATGAAACAGTCTTCTATGGCTACGCCTTC.

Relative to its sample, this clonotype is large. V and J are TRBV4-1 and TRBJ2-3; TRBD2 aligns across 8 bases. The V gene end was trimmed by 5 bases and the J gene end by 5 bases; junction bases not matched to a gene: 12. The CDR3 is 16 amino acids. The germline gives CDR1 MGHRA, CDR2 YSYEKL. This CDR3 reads CASSNIAGTGVDTQYF. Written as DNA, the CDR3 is TGCGCCAGCAGCAACATAGCGGGAACTGGTGTAGATACGCAGTATTTT.

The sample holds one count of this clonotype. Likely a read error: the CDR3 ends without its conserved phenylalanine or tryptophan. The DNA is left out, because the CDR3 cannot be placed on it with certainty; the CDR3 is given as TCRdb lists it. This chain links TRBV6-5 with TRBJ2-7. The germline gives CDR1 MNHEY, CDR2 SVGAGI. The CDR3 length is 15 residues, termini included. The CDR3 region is CASSYLRDKTYERYL.

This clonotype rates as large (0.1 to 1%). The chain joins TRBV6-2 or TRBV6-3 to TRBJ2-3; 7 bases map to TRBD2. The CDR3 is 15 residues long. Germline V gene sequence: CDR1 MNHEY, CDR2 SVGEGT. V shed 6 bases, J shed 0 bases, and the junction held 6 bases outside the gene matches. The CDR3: CASSTLRGSTDTQYF. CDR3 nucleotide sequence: TGTGCCAGCAGCACCTTGCGGGGGAGCACAGATACGCAGTATTTT.

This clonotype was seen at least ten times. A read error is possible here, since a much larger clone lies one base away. CDR3 amino acids: CASSDRDNAEAFF. The DNA of the CDR3 is TGTGCCAGCAGTGACCGGGACAACGCTGAAGCTTTCTTT. The chain recombines TRBV6-4 with TRBJ1-1, with D possibly matching TRBD1 (6 bases). CDR1 MRHNA and CDR2 SNTAGT come from the germline V gene. Trimming pared 2 bases from V and 6 bases from J, leaving 10 bases between. The CDR3 has 13 residues.

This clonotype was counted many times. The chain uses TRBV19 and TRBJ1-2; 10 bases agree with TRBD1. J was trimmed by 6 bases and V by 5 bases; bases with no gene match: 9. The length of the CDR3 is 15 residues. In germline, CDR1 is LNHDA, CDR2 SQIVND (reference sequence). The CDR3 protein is CASSLWTGGSDGYTF. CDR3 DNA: TGTGCCAGTAGTCTCTGGACAGGGGGTTCGGATGGCTACACCTTC.

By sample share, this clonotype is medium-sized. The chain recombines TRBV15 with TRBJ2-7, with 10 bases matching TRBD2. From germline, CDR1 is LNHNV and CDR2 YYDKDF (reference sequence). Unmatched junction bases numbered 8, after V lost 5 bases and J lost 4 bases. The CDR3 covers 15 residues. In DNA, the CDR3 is TGTGCCACCAGCGGTCGAACTAGCGGGATTTACGAGCAGTACTTC. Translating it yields CATSGRTSGIYEQYF.

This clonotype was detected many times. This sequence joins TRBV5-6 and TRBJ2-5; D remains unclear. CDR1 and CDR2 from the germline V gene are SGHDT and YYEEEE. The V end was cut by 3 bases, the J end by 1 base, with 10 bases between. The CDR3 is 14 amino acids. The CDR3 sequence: CASSSGKTQETQYF. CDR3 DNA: TGTGCCAGCAGCTCCGGCAAGACCCAAGAGACCCAGTACTTC.

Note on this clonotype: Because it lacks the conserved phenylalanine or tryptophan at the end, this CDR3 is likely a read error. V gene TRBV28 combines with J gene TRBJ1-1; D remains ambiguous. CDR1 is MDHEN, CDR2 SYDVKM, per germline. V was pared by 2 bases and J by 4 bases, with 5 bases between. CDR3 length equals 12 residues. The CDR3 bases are TGTGCCAGCAGTTTAAAGCTCACTGAAGCTTTCCTC. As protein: CASSLKLTEAFL.

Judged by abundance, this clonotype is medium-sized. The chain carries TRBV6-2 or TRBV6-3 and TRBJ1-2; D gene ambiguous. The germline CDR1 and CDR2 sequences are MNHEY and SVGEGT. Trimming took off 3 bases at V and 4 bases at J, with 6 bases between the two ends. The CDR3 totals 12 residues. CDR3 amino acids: CASSYASYGYTF. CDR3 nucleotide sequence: TGTGCCAGCAGTTATGCATCCTATGGCTACACCTTC.

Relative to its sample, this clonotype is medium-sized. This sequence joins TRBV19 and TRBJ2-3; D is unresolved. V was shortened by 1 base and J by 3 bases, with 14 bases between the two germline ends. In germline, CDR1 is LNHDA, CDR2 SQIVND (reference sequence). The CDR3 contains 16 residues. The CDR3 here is CASSIGYDERTDTQYF. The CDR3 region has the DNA TGTGCCAGTAGTATAGGTTACGACGAGCGAACAGATACGCAGTATTTT.